Below, one T cell receptor (beta chain) is given with its context. This clonotype was detected only a few times. Its antigen is not yet known. One base away there is no much larger clone; base qualities are not given. The method was 5' RACE. Sequencing instrument: Illumina HiSeq 2000. Template switching added a universal primer binding site, and the final cDNA carried a unique molecular identifier that allowed TCR cDNA molecules to be counted accurately. Specific primers in the conserved constant-segment region were used to synthesize first-strand cDNA for the TCR alpha and beta chains. Each cDNA library was double barcoded, with a SMART-Mk sample barcode plus Illumina barcodes, to control for contamination. TruSeq adapter sequences and Illumina sample barcodes were added in two successive PCR steps. The Illumina HiSeq platform was used with custom primers to sequence TCR alpha and beta cDNA libraries. On the study's bioinformatics: MiGEC was used to process raw reads and extract unique molecular identifiers, and MiXCR was used to find CDR3 positions. For each individual, recombination models were inferred using an EM algorithm with the repgenHMM and IGoR tools. Shared clonotypes were analyzed with the tcR package in R, and sharing was normalized by the product of cloneset sizes. To study raw recombination free of thymic and clonal selection effects, out-of-frame nonproductive sequences were analyzed. The public sequencing data were trimmed at Q25 with fastp and processed into clonotypes with MiXCR by TCRdb, which kept only in-frame beta chains. Rows are combined by CDR3 protein, so each entry shows the most common genes and DNA. The V and J calls shown here were made by TCRdb, not taken from the authors' results. This sample gives around 530,000 distinct CDR3 sequences in total; nearly 15% of them show up just once. Nearly 0.45% of the sample belongs to the ten largest clones.

The CDR3 starts with the cysteine, ends with the phenylalanine, and has 14 residues. The only DNA kept is the CDR3, 42 bases in frame from the first base. V and J are truncated by 0 bases and 3 bases respectively, leaving an intervening sequence of 8 bases. Looking up the germline V gene yields CDR1 SGHAT and CDR2 FQNNGV. The sample is drawn from a study of identical twins (dated by TCRdb to 2015 to 2016). General notes on the study: To test whether fetal clonotypes persist, the study used deep sequencing on TCR alpha and beta repertoires from monozygotic twins, unrelated adults of various ages, and cord blood. Replicate twin experiments were performed at different times using different library preparation protocols to rule out contamination.

What the authors observed across the whole study: The excess sharing between twins in beta out-of-frame sequences was weaker because fewer shared sequences reduced the signal-to-noise ratio. Compared with coincidental sharing between unrelated individuals, out-of-frame TCR alpha sequences shared between twins showed an excess of sequences with low generation probability. In monozygotic twins, recombination models systematically underestimated out-of-frame TCR alpha sharing, but the models matched the sharing seen between unrelated individuals. Zero-insertion analyses could be partly confounded by invariant T cells such as MAIT and iNKT, although diverse VJ usage argued against such confounding for most clonotypes. Abundant cord blood beta clonotypes had fewer insertions, young adult naive repertoires showed a similar but weaker trend, and memory repertoires showed no such trend. Because the same donors could not be followed over many years, the conclusions depended on cross-sectional statistical analysis.

Every donor in the study was a healthy Caucasian. Three pairs of female monozygotic twins, all aged about 18 to 29 years, made up the twin cohort. Positive isolation kits from Invitrogen were used to isolate CD4+ and CD8+ T cell populations. These data also formed part of another study, on yellow fever vaccine responses in identical twins. As that second study puts it: The authors reported that the T cell response to vaccination in identical twins appeared partly convergent and partly personalized. In the study, vaccine-responding T cell clones were precisely tracked in identical twins.

In this chain, TRBV11-2 is recombined with TRBJ1-1, with the identity of the D gene unclear. The sequence was collected from a young woman in good health. Sequencing used CD4+ T cells sorted from blood. The CDR3 region reads CASSLEGLDTEAFF. The DNA reads TGTGCCAGCAGCTTAGAGGGTCTGGACACTGAAGCTTTCTTT.